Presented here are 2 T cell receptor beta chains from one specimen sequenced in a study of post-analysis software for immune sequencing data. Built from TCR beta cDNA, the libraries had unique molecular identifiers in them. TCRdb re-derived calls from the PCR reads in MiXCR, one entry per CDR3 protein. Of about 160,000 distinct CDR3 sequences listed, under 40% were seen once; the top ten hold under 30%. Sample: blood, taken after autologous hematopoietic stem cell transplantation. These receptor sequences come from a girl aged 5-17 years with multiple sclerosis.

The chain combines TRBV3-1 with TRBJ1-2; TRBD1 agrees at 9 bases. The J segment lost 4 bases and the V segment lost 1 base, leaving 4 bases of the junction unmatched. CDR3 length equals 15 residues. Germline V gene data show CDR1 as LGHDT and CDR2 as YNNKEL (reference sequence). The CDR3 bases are TGTGCCAGCAGCCAAGGGGACAGGGTAACCTATGGCTACACCTTC. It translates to CASSQGDRVTYGYTF.

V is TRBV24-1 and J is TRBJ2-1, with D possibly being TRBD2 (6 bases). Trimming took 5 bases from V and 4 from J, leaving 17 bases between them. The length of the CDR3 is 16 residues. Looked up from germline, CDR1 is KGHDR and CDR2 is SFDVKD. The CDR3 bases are TGTGCCACCAGTGCAGGAAGAAGCGGGCTATACAATGAGCAGTTCTTC. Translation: CATSAGRSGLYNEQFF.